This T cell receptor beta chain is drawn from a study of post-analysis software for immune sequencing data (dated by TCRdb to about 2015). The study in broad terms: Recorded disease courses included relapsing-remitting, secondary progressive and progressive-relapsing multiple sclerosis, with some patients lacking subtype annotation. The patient repertoires were set against 10 to 11 previously published healthy control repertoires from donors whose ages ranged from roughly 6 to 27 years. A subset of samples was prepared in parallel using single-end sample barcoding, then pooled and co-amplified after Illumina adapter ligation. Beyond this particular receptor, the publication reports: The multiple sclerosis patient group was slightly younger than the control group. Four or five TRBV segments, including TRBV5-6, TRBV5-1 and TRBV20-1, were significantly more frequent in patients than controls. Direct clustering with F measure revealed strong co-clustering of samples prepared in the same batch, which led to a batch-effect correction. Normalized Chao1 diversity was significantly lower in multiple sclerosis patients than controls, suggesting substantial peripheral T-cell clonal expansion.

To demonstrate the VDJtools post-analysis software, TCR beta repertoires were profiled from the peripheral blood of more than 10 young patients with multiple sclerosis. The patients with multiple sclerosis were children and adolescents between roughly 6 and 16 years of age. Library prep was done by PCR. TCRdb lists the instrument as Illumina HiSeq 2500. To reduce PCR and sequencing biases, unique molecular identifiers were incorporated into the TCR beta cDNA libraries. About 0.5 million cDNA molecules were obtained for every 1 to 10 million input T cells, so each molecule roughly corresponded to one T cell. The patient libraries were prepared and sequenced using the same protocol as the earlier healthy control dataset. Samples belonging to the same batch were prepared together, multiplexed and sequenced on a shared HiSeq lane. Concerning the study's data processing: MIGEC handled the raw barcoded reads, throwing out single-read molecular identifier groups before consensus assembly and CDR3 extraction. Clonotype tables were post-analysed with VDJtools, and diversity was normalized by down-sampling all datasets to the smallest sample size. To correct batch-related cross-sample contamination, repertoire overlap clustering matched CDR3 amino acid sequences but not nucleotide sequences. The raw public reads went through TCRdb reprocessing: fastp at Q25, MiXCR clone calling, in-frame beta chains kept. Under each unique CDR3 protein, matching rows form one entry showing the most common genes and DNA. The V and J calls and clone size are TCRdb's, not the authors'. Present in this sample are 450,000 to 650,000 distinct CDR3 sequences, about 40% of which were seen just once. The top ten clones comprise about 1.8% of the sample.

Points on this clonotype: Its antigen target is currently unknown. The record has no base qualities; no much larger clone is one base away.

The germline V gene sets CDR1 to MNHEY and CDR2 to SVGEGT. Inclusive of the bounding cysteine and phenylalanine, the CDR3 is 14 residues long. Only the CDR3 region is kept as DNA, spanning 42 bases read in frame from base 1. The receptor was isolated from a girl between 5 and 17 years old with multiple sclerosis. Specimen: blood. The chain employs TRBV6-2 or TRBV6-3 and TRBJ2-7; the D gene is perhaps TRBD2, on 6 matching bases. The J call may be wrong; the DNA end is better matched by TRBJ2-5. The DNA sequence is TGTGCCAGCAGGGGTAGCGGAACACAAGAGACCCAGTACTTC. It translates to CASRGSGTQETQYF.